One and the same sample provided the 4 T cell receptor beta chains below, sequenced in a study of post-analysis software for immune sequencing data. Study conclusions and caveats: There were about five TRBV segments more frequent in patients than controls, and TRBV5-6, TRBV5-1 and TRBV20-1 were among them.

Unique molecular identifiers tagged the TCR beta cDNA libraries. TCRdb re-derived calls from the PCR reads in MiXCR, one entry per CDR3 protein. The sample records approximately 250,000 distinct CDR3 sequences, 36% being singletons. For these TCRs, the target antigens are not known. The specimen was blood. These receptors came from a girl between 5 and 17 years old with multiple sclerosis.

This clonotype was seen ten or more times. The chain combines TRBV7-8 with TRBJ2-1; no definite D call. The CDR3 covers 14 residues. V gave up 1 base and J gave up 9 bases, with 13 bases separating them. Germline lookup yields CDR1 SGHVS and CDR2 FQNEAQ. The CDR3, as DNA: TGTGCCAGCAGCTTAGGTCGATCCTCCGGTGAGCAGTTCTTC. Amino acids: CASSLGRSSGEQFF.

Many counts were recorded for this clonotype. V and J are TRBV29-1 and TRBJ2-1; 11 bases match TRBD2. Per germline, CDR1 SQVTM and CDR2 ANQGSEA. With 5 bases clipped from V and 11 bases from J, the junction kept 17 bases outside the gene matches. This CDR3 is built from 16 residues. The CDR3 sequence: CSVIAGGPALEAKQFF. CDR3 nucleotide sequence: TGCAGCGTTATAGCGGGAGGGCCGGCATTAGAGGCAAAGCAGTTCTTC.

This clonotype showed up just once. V and J are TRBV16 and TRBJ1-2; no firm D call. The CDR3 covers 15 residues. V gave up 7 bases and J gave up 5 bases, with 20 bases separating them. CDR1 and CDR2 from the germline V gene are KGHSY and FQNENV. CDR3 sequence (DNA): TGTGCCAGCATGCCTCATCGCGCGTCGATATATGGCTACACCTTC. This gives the protein CASMPHRASIYGYTF. Supplemented by reference TRBV16 and TRBJ1-2, the full variable domain reads GEEVAQTPKHLVRGEGQKAKLYCAPIKGHSYVFWYQQVLKNEFKFLISFQNENVFDETGMPKERFSAKCLPNSPCSLEIQATKLEDSAVYFCASMPHRASIYGYTFGSGTRLTVV.

This clonotype has more than one count but fewer than ten. A much more abundant neighbour one base away suggests this may be a read error. V and J are TRBV11-2 and TRBJ1-6, with 7 nucleotides matching TRBD1. The CDR3 length is 14 residues. Germline V gene data show CDR1 as SGHAT and CDR2 as FQNNGV. This CDR3 reads CASSSGTALSPPHF. In DNA, the CDR3 is TGTGCCAGCAGCTCCGGGACAGCCCTATCACCCCCCCACTTT. Full variable domain (remainder filled in from reference TRBV11-2 and TRBJ1-6): EAGVAQSPRYKIIEKRQSVAFWCNPISGHATLYWYQQILGQGPKLLIQFQNNGVVDDSQLPKDRFSAERLKGVDSTLKIQPAKLEDSAVYLCASSSGTALSPPHFGNGTRLTVT.